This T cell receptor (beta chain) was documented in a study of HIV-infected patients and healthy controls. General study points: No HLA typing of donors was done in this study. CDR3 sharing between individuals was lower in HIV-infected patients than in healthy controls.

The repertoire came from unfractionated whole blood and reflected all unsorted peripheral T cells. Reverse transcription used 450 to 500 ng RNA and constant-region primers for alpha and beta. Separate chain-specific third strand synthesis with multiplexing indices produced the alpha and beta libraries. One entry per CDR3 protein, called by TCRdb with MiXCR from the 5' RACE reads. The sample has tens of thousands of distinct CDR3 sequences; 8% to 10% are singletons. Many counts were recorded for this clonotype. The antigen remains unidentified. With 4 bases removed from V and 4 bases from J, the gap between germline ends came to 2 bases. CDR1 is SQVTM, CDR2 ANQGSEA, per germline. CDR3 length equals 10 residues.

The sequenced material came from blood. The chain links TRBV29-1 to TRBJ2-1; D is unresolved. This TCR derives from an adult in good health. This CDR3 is CSVGYNEQFF. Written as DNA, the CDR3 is TGCAGCGTTGGGTACAATGAGCAGTTCTTC.